At least ten counts were recorded for the clone carrying this T cell receptor beta chain. Germline CDR1 SEHNR, CDR2 FQNEAQ (reference sequence). The CDR3 has 13 residues. Trimming cost V 5 bases and J 5 bases, with 10 bases left between them. Time point noted: newly diagnosed GD, antithyroid drugs for less than 3 months. Preparation of the TCR library used RNA extracted from PBMCs. Relying on iRepertoire HTBI primers and Arm-PCR of CDR3 regions, the team built TCR beta libraries. Via MiXCR, TCRdb re-called the multiplex PCR reads, giving one row per CDR3 protein. The table lists 400,000 to 650,000 distinct CDR3 sequences, 16% of them singletons, with approximately 25% in the top ten. The source of the sample is a study of regulatory T cells in long-lasting Graves disease. These same records also appear under a second study, on T cells in Graves' hyperthyroidism and ophthalmopathy.

The chain employs TRBV7-9 and TRBJ1-5, with D possibly being TRBD1 (5 bases). Specimen: peripheral blood mononuclear cells (PBMCs), collected at new diagnosis, from a patient treated with antithyroid drugs. This clonotype originated in a woman aged 35-65 years with Graves disease. The CDR3 region is CASSPWGDQPQHF. For the CDR3, the DNA is TGTGCCAGCAGCCCTTGGGGGGATCAGCCCCAGCATTTT.